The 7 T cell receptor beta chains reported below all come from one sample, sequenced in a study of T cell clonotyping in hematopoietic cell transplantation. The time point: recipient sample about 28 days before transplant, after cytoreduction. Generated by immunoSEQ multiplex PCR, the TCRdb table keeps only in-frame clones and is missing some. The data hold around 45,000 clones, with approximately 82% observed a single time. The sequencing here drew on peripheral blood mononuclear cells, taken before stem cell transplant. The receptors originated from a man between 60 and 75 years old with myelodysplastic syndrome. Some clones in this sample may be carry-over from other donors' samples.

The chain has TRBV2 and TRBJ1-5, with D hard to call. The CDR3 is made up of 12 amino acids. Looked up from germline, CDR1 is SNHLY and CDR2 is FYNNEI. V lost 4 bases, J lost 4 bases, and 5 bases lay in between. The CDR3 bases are TGTGCCAGCAGTGTTGGTAATCAGCCCCAGCATTTT. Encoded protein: CASSVGNQPQHF. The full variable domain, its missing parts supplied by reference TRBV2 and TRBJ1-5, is EPEVTQTPSHQVTQMGQEVILRCVPISNHLYFYWYRQILGQKVEFLVSFYNNEISEKSEIFDDQFSVERPDGSNFTLKIRSTKLEDSAMYFCASSVGNQPQHFGDGTRLSIL.

This CDR3 is CASSLLSGGLDTQYF. Written as DNA, the CDR3 is TGTGCCAGCAGCTTATTGAGCGGGGGGCTAGATACGCAGTATTTT. This chain connects TRBV7-9 to TRBJ2-3; 9 bases match TRBD2. The junction had 5 bases not matched to a gene; V was cut back by 2 bases and J by 5 bases. The length of the CDR3 is 15 residues. From germline, CDR1 is SEHNR and CDR2 FQNEAQ (reference sequence).

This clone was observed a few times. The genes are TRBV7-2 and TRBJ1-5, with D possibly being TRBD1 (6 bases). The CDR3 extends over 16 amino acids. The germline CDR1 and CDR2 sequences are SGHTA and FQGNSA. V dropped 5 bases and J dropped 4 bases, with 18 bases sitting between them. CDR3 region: CASSRGASGFNQPQHF. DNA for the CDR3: TGTGCCAGCAGCCGGGGGGCATCCGGGTTTAATCAGCCCCAGCATTTT.

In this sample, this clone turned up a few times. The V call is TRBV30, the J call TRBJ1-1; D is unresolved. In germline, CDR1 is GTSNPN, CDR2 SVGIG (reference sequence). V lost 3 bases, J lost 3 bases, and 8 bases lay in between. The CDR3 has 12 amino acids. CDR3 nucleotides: TGTGCCTGGAGACGTCAGTACACTGAAGCTTTCTTT. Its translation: CAWRRQYTEAFF.

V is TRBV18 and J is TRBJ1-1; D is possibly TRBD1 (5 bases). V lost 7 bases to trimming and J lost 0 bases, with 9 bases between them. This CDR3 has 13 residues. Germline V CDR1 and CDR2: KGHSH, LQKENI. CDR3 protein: CASFKGLNTEAFF. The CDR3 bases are TGTGCCAGCTTTAAGGGACTGAACACTGAAGCTTTCTTT.

The CDR3 bases are TGCGCCAGCAGCCAACCAGCTCGCGGGGGGCTCCAAGAGACCCAGTACTTC. This translates into CASSQPARGGLQETQYF. The J gene is TRBJ2-5, the V gene TRBV4-1; TRBD2 matches at 8 bases. Germline loops: CDR1 MGHRA, CDR2 YSYEKL. This CDR3 contains 17 residues. Unmatched junction bases numbered 9, after V lost 2 bases and J lost 1 base.

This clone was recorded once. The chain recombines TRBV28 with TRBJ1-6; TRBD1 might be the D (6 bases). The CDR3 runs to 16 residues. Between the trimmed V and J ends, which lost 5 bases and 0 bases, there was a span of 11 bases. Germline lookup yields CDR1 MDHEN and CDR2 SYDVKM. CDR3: CASSGGGSSYNSPLHF. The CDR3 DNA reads TGTGCCAGCAGTGGAGGGGGGAGCTCCTATAATTCACCCCTCCACTTT. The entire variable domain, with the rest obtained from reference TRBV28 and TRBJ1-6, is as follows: DVKVTQSSRYLVKRTGEKVFLECVQDMDHENMFWYRQDPGLGLRLIYFSYDVKMKEKGDIPEGYSVSREKKERFSLILESASTNQTSMYLCASSGGGSSYNSPLHFGNGTRLTVT.